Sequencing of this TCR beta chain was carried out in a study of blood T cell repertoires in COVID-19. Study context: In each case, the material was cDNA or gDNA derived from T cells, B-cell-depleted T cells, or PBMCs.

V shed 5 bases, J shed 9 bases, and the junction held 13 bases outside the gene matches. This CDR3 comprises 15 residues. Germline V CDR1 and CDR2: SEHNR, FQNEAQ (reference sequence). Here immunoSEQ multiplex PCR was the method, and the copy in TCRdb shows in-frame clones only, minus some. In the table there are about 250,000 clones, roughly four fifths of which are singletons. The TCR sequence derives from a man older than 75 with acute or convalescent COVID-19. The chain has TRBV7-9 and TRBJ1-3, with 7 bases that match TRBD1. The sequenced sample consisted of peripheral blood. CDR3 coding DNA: TGTGCCAGCAGCCCAGGGGGAACCCCCGGAGGCACCATATATTTT. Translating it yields CASSPGGTPGGTIYF.